This passage covers 9 T cell receptor beta chains from one sample sequenced in a study of T-cell reconstitution after alpha-beta-depleted transplantation in children. The library targeted TCRbeta and was prepared with unique molecular identifiers. TCRdb reanalysed the PCR reads using MiXCR and keeps one entry per CDR3 protein. The sample lists 700,000 to 850,000 distinct CDR3 sequences; approximately 15% were seen once. Specimen: PBMCs, mostly from graft donor cells, collected 360 days after TCRalphabeta/CD19-depleted stem cell transplant. The receptors originated from a male patient younger than 18 who had a stem cell transplant for acute lymphoblastic leukemia, so the T cells may come from the graft donor.

This clonotype has only a few counts. The gene calls are TRBV15 and TRBJ2-3; D may be TRBD1 (6 bases). The V gene lost 2 bases and the J gene lost 8 bases, with 20 bases spanning the gap. Germline-derived CDR1 and CDR2 are LNHNV and YYDKDF (reference sequence). The CDR3 loop spans 16 amino acids. Here the CDR3 reads CATSRNRDTPWITQYF. CDR3 nucleotide sequence: TGTGCCACCAGCAGAAATCGGGACACACCGTGGATTACGCAGTATTTT.

The rearrangement uses TRBV12-3 or TRBV12-4 and TRBJ2-1, with TRBD2 matching over 14 bases. V shed 7 bases, J shed 8 bases, and the junction held 22 bases outside the gene matches. The CDR3 extends over 20 amino acids. DNA for the CDR3: TGTGCCAGCACCGCCGTTCGTGGGACTAGCGGGAGACCGCGTGGGGATGAGCAGTTCTTC. It specifies CASTAVRGTSGRPRGDEQFF.

This clonotype was observed a handful of times. The CDR3 nucleotides read TGTGCCAGCAGGGTGGCAGGGAGCTCCTATAATTCACCCCTCCACTTT. Its translation is CASRVAGSSYNSPLHF. This rearrangement joins TRBV12-3 or TRBV12-4 to TRBJ1-6, with D perhaps matching TRBD1 (5 bases). The CDR3 spans 16 residues. Trimming cost V 6 bases and J 0 bases, with 12 bases left between them.

This clonotype has a handful of counts. The chain employs TRBV6-1 and TRBJ2-2; TRBD1 aligns across 7 bases. Germline lookup yields CDR1 MNHNS and CDR2 SASEGT. The J segment lost 3 bases and the V segment lost 6 bases, leaving 7 bases of the junction unmatched. The CDR3 runs to 15 residues. For the CDR3, the DNA is TGTGCCAGCAGAAACAACAGGGGTCACACCGGGGAGCTGTTTTTT. Protein product: CASRNNRGHTGELFF.

The V gene is TRBV5-1, the J gene TRBJ2-5, with D possibly matching TRBD1 (5 bases). The V end was cut by 0 bases, the J end by 0 bases, with 12 bases between. The germline gives CDR1 SGHRS, CDR2 YFSETQ. The CDR3 runs 16 residues. The CDR3 sequence: CASSLDTGDYQETQYF. In DNA form, the CDR3 reads TGCGCCAGCAGCTTGGATACAGGAGACTACCAAGAGACCCAGTACTTC.

The chain is built from TRBV7-2 and TRBJ2-1; TRBD2 aligns across 13 bases. CDR1 and CDR2 from the germline V gene are SGHTA and FQGNSA. V was clipped by 4 bases and J by 9 bases; unmatched bases: 9. CDR3 length: 16 amino acids. The DNA of the CDR3 is TGTGCCAGCAGCTACGGACTAGCGGGAGCGTACGTTGAGCAGTTCTTC. Translated: CASSYGLAGAYVEQFF.

V gene TRBV6-1 combines with J gene TRBJ2-7, with D uncertain. Trimming took off 6 bases at V and 0 bases at J, with 6 bases between the two ends. There are 12 residues in the CDR3. Germline V gives CDR1 MNHNS, CDR2 SASEGT. CDR3 residues: CASRMSSYEQYF. In DNA, the CDR3 is TGTGCCAGCAGGATGAGCTCCTACGAGCAGTACTTC.

This clonotype was recorded a few times. The V gene is TRBV4-2, the J gene TRBJ2-1; no clear D. The V end was cut by 1 base, the J end by 0 bases, with 10 bases between. The CDR3 contains 16 residues. Per germline, CDR1 LGHNA and CDR2 YNFKEQ. The CDR3 nucleotides are TGTGCCAGCAGCCAAGTGGTTCCGAGCTCCTACAATGAGCAGTTCTTC. Translating gives CASSQVVPSSYNEQFF.

The chain carries TRBV27 and TRBJ2-1; TRBD2 might be the D (5 bases). Germline V gene data show CDR1 as MNHEY and CDR2 as SMNVEV (reference sequence). This CDR3 is 14 amino acids long. V lost 3 bases and J 7 bases, leaving 13 bases between the germline ends. CDR3 amino acids: CASSLLEGLNEQFF. The CDR3 region has the DNA TGTGCCAGCAGTTTGTTAGAGGGCTTGAATGAGCAGTTCTTC.